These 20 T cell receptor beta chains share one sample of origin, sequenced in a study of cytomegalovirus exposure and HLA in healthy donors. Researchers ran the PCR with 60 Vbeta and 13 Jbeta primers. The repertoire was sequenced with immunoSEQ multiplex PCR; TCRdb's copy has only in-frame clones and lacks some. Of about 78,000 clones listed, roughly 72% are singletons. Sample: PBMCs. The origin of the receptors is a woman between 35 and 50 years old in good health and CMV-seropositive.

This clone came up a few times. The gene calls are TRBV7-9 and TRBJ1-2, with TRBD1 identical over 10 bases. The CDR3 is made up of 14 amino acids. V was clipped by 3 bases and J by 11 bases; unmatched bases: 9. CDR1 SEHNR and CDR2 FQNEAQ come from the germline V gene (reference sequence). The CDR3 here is CASSFGTGDSRYTF. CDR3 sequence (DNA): TGTGCCAGCAGCTTTGGGACAGGGGACTCGCGGTACACCTTC.

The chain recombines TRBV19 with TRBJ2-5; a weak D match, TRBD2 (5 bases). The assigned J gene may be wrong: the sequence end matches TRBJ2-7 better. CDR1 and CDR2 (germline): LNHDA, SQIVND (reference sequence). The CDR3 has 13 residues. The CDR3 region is CASSLTRDYEQYF. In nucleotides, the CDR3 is TGTGCCAGTAGTCTCACTCGGGACTACGAGCAGTACTTC.

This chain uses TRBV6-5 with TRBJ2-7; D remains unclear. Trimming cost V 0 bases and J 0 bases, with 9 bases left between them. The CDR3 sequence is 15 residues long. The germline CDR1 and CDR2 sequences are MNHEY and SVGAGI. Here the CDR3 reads CASSYSEKSSYEQYF. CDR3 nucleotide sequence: TGTGCCAGCAGTTACTCAGAGAAGAGCTCCTACGAGCAGTACTTC.

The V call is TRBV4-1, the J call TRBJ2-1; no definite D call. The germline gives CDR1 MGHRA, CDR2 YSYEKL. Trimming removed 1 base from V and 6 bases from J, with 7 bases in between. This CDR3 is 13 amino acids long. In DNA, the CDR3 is TGCGCCAGCAGCCAAGGTATATTCAATGAGCAGTTCTTC. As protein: CASSQGIFNEQFF.

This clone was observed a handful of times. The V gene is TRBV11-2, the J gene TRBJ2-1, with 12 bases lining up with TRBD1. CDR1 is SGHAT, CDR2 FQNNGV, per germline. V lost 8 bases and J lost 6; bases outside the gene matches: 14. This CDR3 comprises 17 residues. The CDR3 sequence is CASCPDSGTGGFNEQFF. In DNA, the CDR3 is TGTGCCAGCTGCCCCGACTCCGGGACAGGGGGCTTCAATGAGCAGTTCTTC.

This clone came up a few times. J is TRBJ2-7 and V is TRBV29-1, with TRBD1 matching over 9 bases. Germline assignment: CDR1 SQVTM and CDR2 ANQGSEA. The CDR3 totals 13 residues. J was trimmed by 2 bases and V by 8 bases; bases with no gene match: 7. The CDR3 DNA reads TGCAGCACCCGGGACAGGGTCACCTACGAGCAGTACTTC. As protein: CSTRDRVTYEQYF.

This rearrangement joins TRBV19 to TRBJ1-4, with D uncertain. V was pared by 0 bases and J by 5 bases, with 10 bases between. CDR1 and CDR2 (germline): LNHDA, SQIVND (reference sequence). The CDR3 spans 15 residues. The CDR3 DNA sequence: TGTGCCAGTAGTATAGAGGCCCGCGGCAATGAAAAACTGTTTTTT. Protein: CASSIEARGNEKLFF.

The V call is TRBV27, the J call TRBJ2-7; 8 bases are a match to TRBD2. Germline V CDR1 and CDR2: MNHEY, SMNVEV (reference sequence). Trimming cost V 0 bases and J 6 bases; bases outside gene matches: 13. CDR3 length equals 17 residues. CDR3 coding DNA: TGTGCCAGCAGTTTATCGCGGGGGGCAGGGGTAGAAGCCGAGCAGTACTTC. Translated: CASSLSRGAGVEAEQYF.

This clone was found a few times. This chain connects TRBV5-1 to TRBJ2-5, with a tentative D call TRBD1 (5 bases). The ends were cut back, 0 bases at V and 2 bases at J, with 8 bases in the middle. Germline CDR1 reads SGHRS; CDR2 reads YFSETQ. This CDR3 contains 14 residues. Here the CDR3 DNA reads TGCGCCAGCAGCTTGGTGGGGCAACAAGAGACCCAGTACTTC. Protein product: CASSLVGQQETQYF.

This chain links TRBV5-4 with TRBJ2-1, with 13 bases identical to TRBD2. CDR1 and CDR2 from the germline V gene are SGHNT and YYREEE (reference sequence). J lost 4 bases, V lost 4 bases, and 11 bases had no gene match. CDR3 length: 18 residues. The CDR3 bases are TGTGCCAGCAGCATCGGTGGACTAGCGGGGGCGACTTACAATGAGCAGTTCTTC. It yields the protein CASSIGGLAGATYNEQFF.

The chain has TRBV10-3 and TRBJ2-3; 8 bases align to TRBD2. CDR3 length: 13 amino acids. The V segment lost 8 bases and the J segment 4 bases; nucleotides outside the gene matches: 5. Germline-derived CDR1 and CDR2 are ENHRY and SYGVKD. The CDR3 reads CAISTGGPDTQYF. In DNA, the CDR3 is TGTGCCATCTCTACGGGGGGGCCAGATACGCAGTATTTT.

The CDR3 is CASSFTESSYEQYF. The CDR3 DNA is TGTGCCAGCAGCTTCACGGAGAGCTCCTACGAGCAGTACTTC. The chain is built from TRBV7-9 and TRBJ2-7, with D hard to call. Germline V gene data show CDR1 as SEHNR and CDR2 as FQNEAQ (reference sequence). The CDR3 has 14 residues. V lost 3 bases and J lost 0, with 9 bases in between. The complete variable domain, with remaining parts taken from reference TRBV7-9 and TRBJ2-7, reads DTGVSQNPRHKITKRGQNVTFRCDPISEHNRLYWYRQTLGQGPEFLTYFQNEAQLEKSRLLSDRFSAERPKGSFSTLEIQRTEQGDSAMYLCASSFTESSYEQYFGPGTRLTVT.

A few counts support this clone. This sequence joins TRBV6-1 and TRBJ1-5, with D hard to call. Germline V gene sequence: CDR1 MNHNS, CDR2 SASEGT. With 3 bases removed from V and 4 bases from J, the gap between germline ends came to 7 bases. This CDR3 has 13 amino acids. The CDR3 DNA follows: TGTGCCAGCAGTGACCTGAGGAATCAGCCCCAGCATTTT. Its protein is CASSDLRNQPQHF.

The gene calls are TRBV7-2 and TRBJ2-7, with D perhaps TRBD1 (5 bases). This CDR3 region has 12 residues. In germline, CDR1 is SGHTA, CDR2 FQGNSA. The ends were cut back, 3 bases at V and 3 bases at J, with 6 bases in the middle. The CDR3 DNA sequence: TGTGCCAGCAGCTTGACAGTCTACGAGCAGTACTTC. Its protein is CASSLTVYEQYF.

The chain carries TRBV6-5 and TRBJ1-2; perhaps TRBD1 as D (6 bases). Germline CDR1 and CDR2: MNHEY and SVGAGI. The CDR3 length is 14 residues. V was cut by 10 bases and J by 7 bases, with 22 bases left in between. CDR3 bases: TGTGCCATCCAACAGGGACCAACTGGAGGTGGCTACACCTTC. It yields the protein CAIQQGPTGGGYTF.

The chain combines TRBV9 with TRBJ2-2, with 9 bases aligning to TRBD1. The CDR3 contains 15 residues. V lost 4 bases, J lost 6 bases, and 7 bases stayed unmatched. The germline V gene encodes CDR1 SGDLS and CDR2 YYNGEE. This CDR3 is CASSQQQGAPGELFF. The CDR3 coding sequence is TGTGCCAGCAGCCAACAACAGGGGGCGCCCGGGGAGCTGTTTTTT.

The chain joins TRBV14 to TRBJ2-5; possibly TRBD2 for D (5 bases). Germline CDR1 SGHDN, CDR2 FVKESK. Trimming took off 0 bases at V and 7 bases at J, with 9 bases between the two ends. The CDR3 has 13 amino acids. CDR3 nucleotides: TGTGCCAGCAGCCAAGATAGAAGCGGGACCCAGTACTTC. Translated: CASSQDRSGTQYF.

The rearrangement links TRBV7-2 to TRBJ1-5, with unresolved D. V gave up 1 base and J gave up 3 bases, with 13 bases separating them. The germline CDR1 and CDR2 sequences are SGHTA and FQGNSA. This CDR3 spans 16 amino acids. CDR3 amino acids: CASSLEATPINQPQHF. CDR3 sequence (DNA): TGTGCCAGCAGCTTAGAAGCGACCCCAATCAATCAGCCCCAGCATTTT.

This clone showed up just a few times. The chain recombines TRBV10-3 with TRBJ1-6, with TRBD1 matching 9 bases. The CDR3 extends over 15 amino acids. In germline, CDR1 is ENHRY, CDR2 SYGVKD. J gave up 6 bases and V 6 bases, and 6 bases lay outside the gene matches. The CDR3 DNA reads TGTGCCATCAGAGATCCGACAGGGGGTAATTCACCCCTCCACTTT. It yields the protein CAIRDPTGGNSPLHF.

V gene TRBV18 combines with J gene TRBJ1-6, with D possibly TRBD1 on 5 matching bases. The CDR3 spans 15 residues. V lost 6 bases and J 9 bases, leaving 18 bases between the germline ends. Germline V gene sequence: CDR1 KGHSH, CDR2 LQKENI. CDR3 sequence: CASSENGTPSSPLHF. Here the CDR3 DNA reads TGTGCCAGCTCCGAAAACGGGACTCCGTCTTCACCCCTCCACTTT. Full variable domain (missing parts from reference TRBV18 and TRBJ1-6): NAGVMQNPRHLVRRRGQEARLRCSPMKGHSHVYWYRQLPEEGLKFMVYLQKENIIDESGMPKERFSAEFPKEGPSILRIQQVVRGDSAAYFCASSENGTPSSPLHFGNGTRLTVT.